This T cell receptor beta chain was captured in a study of blood T cell repertoires in COVID-19. In the study overall: Samples representing acute and convalescent COVID-19 were sourced from the United States, Italy and Spain. PBMCs, B-cell-depleted T cells, or T cells were the source of the cDNA or gDNA that made up the material.

Patients from Seattle were sampled longitudinally, starting during active infection. Per the original methods: Counts of nucleated cells, estimated from reference gene primer amplification, were obtained. Method: immunoSEQ multiplex PCR; TCRdb's copy keeps in-frame clones and lacks some. Clone size and V and J calls were adopted from that table, with D and trimming inferred from the DNA. The repertoire holds some 450,000 clones, with 88% as singletons. The CDR3 has 17 residues. Germline V gives CDR1 SNHLY, CDR2 FYNNEI. The junction had 9 bases not matched to a gene; V was cut back by 7 bases and J by 0 bases.

This TCR came from a woman aged 45-65 years with COVID-19, enrolled during active disease. The V and J genes are TRBV2 and TRBJ2-6; 7 nucleotides match TRBD1. Sequencing was performed on peripheral blood. The CDR3 region is CASIRDRGSSGANVLTF. CDR3 in DNA: TGTGCCAGCATCCGGGACAGAGGGAGCTCTGGGGCCAACGTCCTGACTTTC.